Listed here is a single TCR beta chain. The data were produced by immunoSEQ multiplex PCR, yet TCRdb's version contains in-frame clones alone and is incomplete. The sample records 350,000 to 550,000 clones, roughly 89% being singletons. There are 16 residues in the CDR3. Between the trimmed V and J ends, which lost 1 base and 4 bases, there was a span of 14 bases. In germline, CDR1 is LGHDT, CDR2 YNNKEL (reference sequence). These data are taken from a study of blood T cell repertoires in COVID-19. The sample taken for sequencing was peripheral blood. This TCR was sampled from a woman younger than 45 with acute or convalescent COVID-19. The V gene is TRBV3-1 (or the pseudogene TRBV3-2), the J gene TRBJ2-1, with a weak D call TRBD1 (6 bases). The CDR3 region has the DNA TGTGCCAGCAGCCAAGTTCGGACAGACTCTTACAATGAGCAGTTCTTC. Translating gives CASSQVRTDSYNEQFF.